This T cell receptor (beta chain) came from a study of response to subunit inactivated influenza vaccine. Whole-study findings and limits: Only a handful of new T cells, the authors suggested, are recruited with each seasonal influenza vaccination.

This clonotype was detected a few times. Its antigen is undetermined. The trim removed 6 bases at V and 5 bases at J, leaving 4 bases unmatched. The CDR3 totals 12 residues. Germline assignment: CDR1 MNHNY and CDR2 SVGAGI (reference sequence). TCRdb re-derived calls from the RT-PCR reads in MiXCR, one entry per CDR3 protein. The sample includes about 520,000 distinct CDR3 sequences, roughly 9.8% of them seen just once. The gene calls are TRBV6-6 and TRBJ2-7; 7 bases match TRBD2. This material consisted of PBMCs from blood, taken 45 days after vaccination. This receptor was taken from a man aged 45-65 years who received an inactivated influenza vaccine. The CDR3 is CASSRTSDEQYF. The CDR3 DNA sequence: TGTGCCAGCAGCCGCACTAGCGACGAGCAGTACTTC.